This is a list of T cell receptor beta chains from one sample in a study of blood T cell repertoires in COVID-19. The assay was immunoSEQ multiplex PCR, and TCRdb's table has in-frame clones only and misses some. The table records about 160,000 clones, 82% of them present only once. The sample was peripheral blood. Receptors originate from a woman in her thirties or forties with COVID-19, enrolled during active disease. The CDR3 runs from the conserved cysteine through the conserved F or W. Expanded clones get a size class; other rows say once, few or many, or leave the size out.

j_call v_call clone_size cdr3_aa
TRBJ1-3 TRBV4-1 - CASSQDRGSGNTIYF
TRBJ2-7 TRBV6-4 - CASSDGRQGASYEQYF
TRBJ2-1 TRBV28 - CASSRVVEQFF
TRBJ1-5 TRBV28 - CASSLSTGYEVQHF
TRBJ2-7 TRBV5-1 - CASSPSSGAGEQYF
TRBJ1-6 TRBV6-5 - CASLKSSYNSPLHF
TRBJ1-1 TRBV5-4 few CASSLAGTDEAFF
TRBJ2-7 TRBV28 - CASSRPSGISPHF
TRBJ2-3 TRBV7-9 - CASSLAGSTDTQYF
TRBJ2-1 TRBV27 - CASKPGLPRNEQFF
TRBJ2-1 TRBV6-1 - CASSEERWGNEQFF
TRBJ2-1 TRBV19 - CATREGNEQFF
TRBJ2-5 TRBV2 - CASSAVETQYF
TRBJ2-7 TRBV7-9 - CASSLGPVTVTYEQYF
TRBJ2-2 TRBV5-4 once CASSPGGQGGTGELFF
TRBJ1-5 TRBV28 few CASSPQGAGQPQHF
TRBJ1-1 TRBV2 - CASSPRGTGYEAFF
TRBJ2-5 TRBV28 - CASSPQGLGFRETQYF
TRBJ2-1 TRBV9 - CASSVAPDYYNEQFF
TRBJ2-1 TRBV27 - CASSLESYNEQFF
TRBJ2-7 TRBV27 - CASSSGTSGINYYEQYF
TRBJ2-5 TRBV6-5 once CATRDRVLETQYF
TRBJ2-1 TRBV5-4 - CASSPTSGPYNEQFF
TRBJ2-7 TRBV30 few CAWSVSIGGGLYEQYF
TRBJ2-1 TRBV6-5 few CASSFVRDYNEQFF
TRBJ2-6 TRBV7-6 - CASSWGEPTRSGANVLTF
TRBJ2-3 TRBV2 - CASSGGTGGWTDTQYF
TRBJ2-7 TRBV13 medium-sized CASGLRGAYEQYF
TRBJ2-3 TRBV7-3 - CASSLQAGGTTDTQYF